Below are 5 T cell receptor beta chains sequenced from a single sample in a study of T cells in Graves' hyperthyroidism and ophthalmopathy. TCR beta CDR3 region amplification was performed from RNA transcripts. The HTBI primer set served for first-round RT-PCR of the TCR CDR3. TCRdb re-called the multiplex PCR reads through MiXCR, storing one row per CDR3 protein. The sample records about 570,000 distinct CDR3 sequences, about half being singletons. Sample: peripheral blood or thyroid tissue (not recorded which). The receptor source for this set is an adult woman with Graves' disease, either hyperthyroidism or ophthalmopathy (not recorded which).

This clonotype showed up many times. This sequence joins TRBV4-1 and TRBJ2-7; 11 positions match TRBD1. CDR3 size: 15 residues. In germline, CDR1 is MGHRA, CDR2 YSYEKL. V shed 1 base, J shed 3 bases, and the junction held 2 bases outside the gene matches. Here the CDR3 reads CASSQAGQGGYEQYF. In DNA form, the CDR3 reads TGCGCCAGCAGCCAAGCGGGACAGGGGGGCTACGAGCAGTACTTC.

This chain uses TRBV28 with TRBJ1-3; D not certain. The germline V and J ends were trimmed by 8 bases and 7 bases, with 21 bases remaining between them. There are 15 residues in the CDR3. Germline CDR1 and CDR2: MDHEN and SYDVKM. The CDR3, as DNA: TGTGCCAGCGAACTCGGTGATTCTGGACGCAACACCATATATTTT. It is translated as CASELGDSGRNTIYF.

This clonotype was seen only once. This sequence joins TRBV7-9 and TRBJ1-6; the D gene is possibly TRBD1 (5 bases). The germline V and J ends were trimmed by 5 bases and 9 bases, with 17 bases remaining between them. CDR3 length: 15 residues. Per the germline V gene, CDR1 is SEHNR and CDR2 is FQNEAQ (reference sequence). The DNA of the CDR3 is TGTGCCAGCAGCCCGACAGTTCTAGGTTCTTCACCCCTCCACTTT. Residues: CASSPTVLGSSPLHF.

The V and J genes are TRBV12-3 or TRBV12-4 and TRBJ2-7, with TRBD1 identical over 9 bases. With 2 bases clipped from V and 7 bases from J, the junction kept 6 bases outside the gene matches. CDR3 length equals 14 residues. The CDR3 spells CASSLWDRDREQYF. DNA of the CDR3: TGTGCCAGCAGTTTATGGGACAGGGACCGGGAGCAGTACTTC.

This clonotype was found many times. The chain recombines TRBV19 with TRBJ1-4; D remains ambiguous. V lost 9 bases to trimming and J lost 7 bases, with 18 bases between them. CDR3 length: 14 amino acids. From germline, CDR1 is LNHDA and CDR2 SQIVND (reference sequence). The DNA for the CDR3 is TGTGCCAGCAATCAAGGTAGTAGCTTTGAAAAACTGTTTTTT. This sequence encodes CASNQGSSFEKLFF.